The 14 T cell receptor beta chains below come from one sample, sequenced in a study of T cell repertoires in cytomegalovirus infection. A single record per CDR3 protein comes from TCRdb applying MiXCR to the reads. Of more than 350,000 distinct CDR3 sequences listed, approximately 31% are singletons. Sequencing input: PBMCs. The receptors originated from a human donor in good health (CMV status not recorded). Some clones in this sample may be carry-over from other donors' samples.

The table lists this clonotype with a few counts. This sequence joins TRBV28 and TRBJ2-3, with D uncertain. V lost 1 base and J lost 7, with 6 bases in between. The germline CDR1 and CDR2 sequences are MDHEN and SYDVKM. The CDR3 is 12 amino acids. The CDR3 region is CASSLSPNTQYF. For the CDR3, the DNA is TGTGCCAGCAGTTTATCACCGAATACGCAGTATTTT.

Comment on this clonotype: A single base separates this from a much larger clone, so it may be a read error. This rearrangement joins TRBV7-6 to TRBJ2-7; D call uncertain. The CDR3 sequence is 14 residues long. The germline V and J ends were trimmed by 2 bases and 2 bases, with 10 bases remaining between them. CDR1 is SGHVS and CDR2 is FNYEAQ in the germline V gene. In nucleotides, the CDR3 is TGTGCCAGCAGCTTAAACATGAGGCCCTACGAGCAGTACTTC. This encodes CASSLNMRPYEQYF.

This clonotype has ten or more counts. The chain recombines TRBV4-1 with TRBJ2-1; D gene uncertain. V lost 3 bases and J lost 7, with 10 bases in between. Per the germline V gene, CDR1 is MGHRA and CDR2 is YSYEKL. CDR3 length equals 13 residues. CDR3 sequence (DNA): TGCGCCAGCAGCCATGGCGGTGGGAATGAGCAGTTCTTC. Its translation is CASSHGGGNEQFF.

In this sample, this clonotype turned up many times. V and J are TRBV24-1 and TRBJ2-5, with 7 bases identical to TRBD1. Trimming cost V 7 bases and J 4 bases; bases outside gene matches: 5. The CDR3 has 13 amino acids. Germline V gene data show CDR1 as KGHDR and CDR2 as SFDVKD. The CDR3 DNA follows: TGTGCCACCAGACCGACAGGGACAGAGACCCAGTACTTC. It is translated as CATRPTGTETQYF.

This clonotype was picked up many times. The chain carries TRBV12-3 or TRBV12-4 and TRBJ2-7; 9 bases map to TRBD2. The CDR3 loop spans 15 amino acids. Germline trimming cut 3 bases from V and 1 base from J; bases unmatched to any gene: 4. CDR3 loop: CASSFLAGVSYEQYF. In nucleotides, the CDR3 is TGTGCCAGCAGTTTCTTAGCGGGGGTTTCCTACGAGCAGTACTTC.

This clonotype was recorded only once. Given the absence of the conserved phenylalanine or tryptophan at the CDR3 end, a read error is likely. The DNA is left out, because the CDR3 cannot be placed on it with certainty; the CDR3 is given as TCRdb lists it. The V call is TRBV7-6, the J call TRBJ2-1; no DNA check was done on the table's D call, TRBD1. Germline V lookup: CDR1 SGHVS, CDR2 FNYEAQ. Termini included, the CDR3 measures 16 amino acids. The CDR3 loop is CASSLGLGGTYNEQLL.

This CDR3 reads CASSEELPGTVSDEQFF. Written as DNA, the CDR3 is TGTGCCAGCAGTGAAGAGCTCCCCGGGACAGTGTCCGATGAGCAGTTCTTC. This rearrangement joins TRBV6-1 to TRBJ2-1; TRBD1 matches at 7 bases. The trim removed 1 base at V and 8 bases at J, leaving 14 bases unmatched. The length of the CDR3 is 17 residues. Germline lookup yields CDR1 MNHNS and CDR2 SASEGT.

This clonotype was seen many times. The J gene is TRBJ2-7, the V gene TRBV12-3 or TRBV12-4; TRBD1 matches 7 bases. This CDR3 has 14 residues. V lost 6 bases to trimming and J lost 3 bases; unmatched junction nucleotides: 8. DNA of the CDR3: TGTGCCAGCAGGCGGACAGGCGGCGGCTACGAGCAGTACTTC. Its translation is CASRRTGGGYEQYF.

Concerning this clonotype itself: A single base separates this from a much larger clone, so it may be a read error. The chain couples TRBV7-6 to TRBJ2-5; 7 positions match TRBD1. With 1 base clipped from V and 4 bases from J, the junction kept 3 bases outside the gene matches. Germline CDR1 SGHVS, CDR2 FNYEAQ. The CDR3 runs to 14 residues. CDR3 DNA: TGTGCCAGCAGCTTAGGACAGGGCCCAGAGACCCAGTACTTC. Translated: CASSLGQGPETQYF.

About this clonotype: A much more abundant neighbour one base away suggests this may be a read error. The J gene is TRBJ2-1, the V gene TRBV7-6, with a weak D call TRBD1 (7 bases). The CDR3 totals 15 residues. Germline V lookup: CDR1 SGHVS, CDR2 FNYEAQ. The CDR3 is CTSSLAGGTANEQFF. Here the CDR3 DNA reads TGTACCAGCAGCTTAGCAGGGGGGACTGCGAATGAGCAGTTCTTC.

Ten or more counts support this clonotype. The chain joins TRBV7-8 to TRBJ2-3, with 7 bases fitting TRBD2. Germline V gene sequence: CDR1 SGHVS, CDR2 FQNEAQ. The CDR3 loop spans 15 amino acids. V shed 5 bases and J 3 bases; nucleotides not matched to a gene: 8. CDR3 in DNA: TGTGCCAGCAGCCTTCGCGGGGGTAAAACAGATACGCAGTATTTT. Translated, it gives CASSLRGGKTDTQYF.

This clonotype was seen a handful of times. The CDR3 protein is CASSYPRGIAGGDNEQFF. The CDR3 region has the DNA TGTGCCAGCAGTTACCCCAGAGGGATAGCGGGAGGAGACAATGAGCAGTTCTTC. The gene calls are TRBV6-2 or TRBV6-3 and TRBJ2-1, with TRBD2 matching over 10 bases. Germline V CDR1 and CDR2: MNHEY, SVGEGT. The CDR3 is 18 residues long. V was clipped by 2 bases and J by 5 bases; unmatched bases: 12.

This clonotype has a handful of counts. The CDR3 coding sequence is TGTGCCAGCAGCACCCAGACAAGGGGCGGCGGCTACACCTTC. Translated, it gives CASSTQTRGGGYTF. The chain has TRBV7-9 and TRBJ1-2; D is possibly TRBD1 (5 bases). The V and J ends lost 5 bases and 8 bases respectively, with 18 bases between them. The CDR3 length is 14 residues. Germline V gene lookup returns CDR1 SEHNR and CDR2 FQNEAQ (reference sequence).

The sample holds a few counts of this clonotype. The genes are TRBV4-1 and TRBJ2-1; possible D gene TRBD1, 5 bases. V lost 2 bases and J lost 8, with 13 bases in between. Germline loops: CDR1 MGHRA, CDR2 YSYEKL. This CDR3 is 14 amino acids long. In DNA, the CDR3 is TGCGCCAGCAGCCAACCCGACAGTGCGGATGAGCAGTTCTTC. Its translation is CASSQPDSADEQFF.